Presented here are 27 T cell receptor beta chains from one specimen sequenced in a study of control samples from healthy donors and cancer patients. Clones were sequenced by immunoSEQ multiplex PCR, and TCRdb holds only the in-frame ones, with some missing. The table records roughly 69,000 clones, approximately 83% of them present only once. Sequenced sample: blood. Every receptor here comes from a man in his sixties in good health.

The chain is built from TRBV7-8 and TRBJ2-5; TRBD2 matches 9 bases. The CDR3 loop spans 17 amino acids. Germline CDR1 SGHVS, CDR2 FQNEAQ. V lost 4 bases and J lost 4; bases outside the gene matches: 13. Here the CDR3 reads CASSSRGLGLAVETQYF. The CDR3 DNA sequence: TGTGCCAGCAGCTCTAGGGGGCTGGGACTAGCCGTAGAGACCCAGTACTTC.

CDR3 residues: CASRWTGGTEAFF. Written as DNA, the CDR3 is TGTGCCAGTAGGTGGACAGGGGGCACTGAAGCTTTCTTT. The J gene is TRBJ1-1, the V gene TRBV19; 10 bases match TRBD1. This CDR3 is built from 13 residues. J was trimmed by 4 bases and V by 6 bases; bases with no gene match: 2. Per germline, CDR1 LNHDA and CDR2 SQIVND (reference sequence).

This clone has more than one count but fewer than ten. The genes are TRBV5-1 and TRBJ1-1; D unclear. This CDR3 is 14 amino acids long. V was cut by 4 bases and J by 1 base, with 11 bases left in between. Germline CDR1 is SGHRS and CDR2 is YFSETQ. CDR3 in DNA: TGCGCCAGCAGCCCCGCCTCAAGGAACACTGAAGCTTTCTTT. It codes for CASSPASRNTEAFF.

The chain employs TRBV28 and TRBJ1-6; D is unresolved. Trimming removed 7 bases at V and 5 bases at J, with 15 bases between. Germline values: CDR1 MDHEN, CDR2 SYDVKM. The CDR3 loop spans 15 amino acids. The CDR3 here is CASIRTGTNNSPLHF. The CDR3, as DNA: TGTGCCAGCATCCGAACGGGCACAAATAATTCACCCCTCCACTTT.

The chain employs TRBV6-2 or TRBV6-3 and TRBJ2-1; the D is unclear. Trimming took off 0 bases at V and 8 bases at J, with 8 bases between the two ends. The length of the CDR3 is 13 residues. Germline assignment: CDR1 MNHEY and CDR2 SVGEGT. Here the CDR3 reads CASSYSIPDEQFF. CDR3 in DNA: TGTGCCAGCAGTTACTCGATACCGGATGAGCAGTTCTTC.

V gene TRBV18 combines with J gene TRBJ2-5; D remains ambiguous. The germline gives CDR1 KGHSH, CDR2 LQKENI. V lost 0 bases to trimming and J lost 5 bases, with 7 bases between them. This CDR3 has 13 residues. CDR3 sequence (DNA): TGTGCCAGCTCACCACCGGTCTTGGAGACCCAGTACTTC. Translated: CASSPPVLETQYF.

The chain couples TRBV14 to TRBJ2-1; 7 bases match TRBD2. Germline V gives CDR1 SGHDN, CDR2 FVKESK. The CDR3 length is 16 residues. With 4 bases clipped from V and 4 bases from J, the junction kept 10 bases outside the gene matches. The CDR3 spells CASSRAGVPVYNEQFF. In nucleotides, the CDR3 is TGTGCCAGCAGCCGCGCGGGGGTCCCTGTTTACAATGAGCAGTTCTTC.

The rearrangement joins TRBV3-1 (or the pseudogene TRBV3-2) to TRBJ2-5; TRBD1 matches at 12 bases. The CDR3 loop spans 14 amino acids. The germline CDR1 and CDR2 sequences are LGHDT and YNNKEL (reference sequence). V trimming: 4 bases; J trimming: 5 bases; junction bases outside the gene matches: 2. The CDR3 is CASSRDRGPETQYF. CDR3 coding DNA: TGTGCCAGCAGCCGGGACAGGGGGCCGGAGACCCAGTACTTC.

With respect to this clone: Distinct nucleotide sequences in the sample also encode this CDR3. This chain connects TRBV6-5 to TRBJ1-5, with TRBD1 identical over 7 bases. CDR1 and CDR2 (germline): MNHEY, SVGAGI. The V segment lost 5 bases and the J segment 11 bases; nucleotides outside the gene matches: 15. The CDR3 consists of 15 residues. For the CDR3, the DNA is TGTGCCAGCAGTAACGGGGGACAGCCTCCTGTGGCCCAGCATTTT. It is translated as CASSNGGQPPVAQHF.

The V and J genes are TRBV6-2 or TRBV6-3 and TRBJ2-3; D possibly corresponds to TRBD1 (6 bases). This CDR3 is built from 16 residues. The V gene lost 2 bases and the J gene lost 2 bases, with 14 bases spanning the gap. Per the germline V gene, CDR1 is MNHEY and CDR2 is SVGEGT. CDR3 loop: CASSYPTGSPTDTQYF. The CDR3 bases are TGTGCCAGCAGTTACCCGACAGGCTCCCCCACAGATACGCAGTATTTT.

The chain links TRBV18 to TRBJ1-1, with TRBD1 matching 7 bases. The ends lost 1 base at V and 8 bases at J; junction bases unmatched: 7. This CDR3 has 14 amino acids. CDR1 and CDR2 (germline): KGHSH, LQKENI. The CDR3 reads CASSPQRQGQEAFF. The CDR3 region has the DNA TGTGCCAGCTCACCACAGAGACAGGGACAGGAAGCTTTCTTT.

This clone has only a few counts. V gene TRBV6-7 combines with J gene TRBJ2-7; D remains ambiguous. TRBV6-7 is filed as an ORF, its function uncertain. V was cut by 6 bases and J by 7 bases, with 7 bases left in between. CDR3 length: 10 residues. CDR3 sequence: CASRVWEQYF. CDR3 DNA sequence: TGTGCCAGCAGGGTTTGGGAGCAGTACTTC.

V and J are TRBV6-5 and TRBJ2-2, with D possibly matching TRBD1 (5 bases). Germline CDR1 reads MNHEY; CDR2 reads SVGAGI. Deletions cut 2 bases from V and 6 bases from J, with 13 bases between. The CDR3 extends over 15 amino acids. The CDR3 sequence is CASSYGQGNAGELFF. The CDR3 DNA sequence: TGTGCCAGCAGTTACGGGCAGGGCAACGCCGGGGAGCTGTTTTTT.

The gene calls are TRBV20-1 and TRBJ2-3; 7 nucleotides match TRBD2. Germline CDR1 reads DFQATT; CDR2 reads SNEGSKA (reference sequence). This CDR3 comprises 15 residues. V gave up 3 bases and J gave up 4 bases; unmatched junction bases: 10. The CDR3 sequence: CSASALAPTADTQYF. The CDR3 DNA is TGCAGTGCTAGTGCACTAGCGCCGACGGCAGATACGCAGTATTTT.

The chain carries TRBV7-2 and TRBJ1-5, with a tentative D call TRBD1 (6 bases). The ends were cut back, 4 bases at V and 6 bases at J, with 13 bases in the middle. The CDR3 is 14 amino acids. The germline CDR1 and CDR2 sequences are SGHTA and FQGNSA. This CDR3 reads CASSSQGLSQPQHF. CDR3 in DNA: TGTGCCAGCAGCTCACAGGGTTTGAGTCAGCCCCAGCATTTT.

The chain uses TRBV10-3 and TRBJ1-3; 7 bases fit TRBD1. The germline V gene has CDR1 ENHRY and CDR2 SYGVKD. This CDR3 comprises 15 residues. The V segment lost 4 bases and the J segment 8 bases; nucleotides outside the gene matches: 11. The CDR3: CAISGGAWQGDTIYF. DNA of the CDR3: TGTGCCATCAGTGGGGGAGCTTGGCAGGGGGACACCATATATTTT.

This chain links TRBV5-1 with TRBJ2-5; possible D gene TRBD2, 6 bases. CDR1 and CDR2 (germline): SGHRS, YFSETQ. The CDR3 is 16 amino acids. Trimming removed 4 bases from V and 2 bases from J, with 18 bases in between. The CDR3 sequence: CASSAGPSSEQETQYF. In DNA form, the CDR3 reads TGCGCCAGCAGCGCCGGACCGTCTAGCGAACAAGAGACCCAGTACTTC. The full variable domain, its missing parts supplied by reference TRBV5-1 and TRBJ2-5, is KAGVTQTPRYLIKTRGQQVTLSCSPISGHRSVSWYQQTPGQGLQFLFEYFSETQRNKGNFPGRFSGRQFSNSRSEMNVSTLELGDSALYLCASSAGPSSEQETQYFGPGTRLLVL.

The rearrangement joins TRBV19 to TRBJ1-5, with a weak D call TRBD1 (6 bases). The CDR3 covers 14 residues. Germline CDR1 reads LNHDA; CDR2 reads SQIVND (reference sequence). The V end was cut by 3 bases, the J end by 4 bases, with 10 bases between. As DNA, the CDR3 is TGTGCCAGTAGTATTTATCAGGGGAATCAGCCCCAGCATTTT. Its protein is CASSIYQGNQPQHF.

Details on this clone: The sample has other DNA sequences that encode this CDR3 too. The chain combines TRBV2 with TRBJ1-4; D is ambiguous. The V end was cut by 0 bases, the J end by 10 bases, with 12 bases between. This CDR3 contains 14 residues. From germline, CDR1 is SNHLY and CDR2 FYNNEI. CDR3 protein: CASSEAGVVVKLFF. The CDR3 DNA reads TGTGCCAGCAGTGAAGCAGGAGTGGTTGTAAAACTGTTTTTT.

The chain carries TRBV25-1 and TRBJ2-1; D is uncertain. The CDR3 covers 17 residues. Trimming cost V 5 bases and J 1 base, with 18 bases left between them. In germline, CDR1 is MGHDK, CDR2 SYGVNS. This CDR3 is CASSPPGPASSYNEQFF. CDR3 DNA: TGTGCCAGCAGTCCCCCGGGCCCAGCGAGTTCCTACAATGAGCAGTTCTTC.

The chain recombines TRBV28 with TRBJ2-3; TRBD2 matches at 10 bases. V shed 6 bases, J shed 6 bases, and the junction held 6 bases outside the gene matches. Germline V gene data show CDR1 as MDHEN and CDR2 as SYDVKM. CDR3 length equals 14 residues. This CDR3 reads CASSGTSDGDTQYF. CDR3 nucleotide sequence: TGTGCCAGCAGCGGGACTAGCGACGGGGATACGCAGTATTTT. The whole variable domain, remainder taken from reference TRBV28 and TRBJ2-3, is DVKVTQSSRYLVKRTGEKVFLECVQDMDHENMFWYRQDPGLGLRLIYFSYDVKMKEKGDIPEGYSVSREKKERFSLILESASTNQTSMYLCASSGTSDGDTQYFGPGTRLTVL.

The rearrangement uses TRBV6-5 and TRBJ2-1, with 7 bases that match TRBD1. The V gene's germline CDR1 is MNHEY and CDR2 SVGAGI. The CDR3 consists of 16 residues. V was clipped by 0 bases and J by 5 bases; unmatched bases: 7. The CDR3 loop is CASSYSEGATHNEQFF. CDR3 sequence (DNA): TGTGCCAGCAGTTACTCCGAGGGGGCGACACACAATGAGCAGTTCTTC.

This clone was recorded only once. Other nucleotide sequences in the sample specify the same CDR3. CDR3 sequence reads: CASSPFTSGSSYNEQFF. The DNA for the CDR3 is TGTGCCAGCTCACCTTTTACTAGCGGGAGTTCCTACAATGAGCAGTTCTTC. V usage is TRBV18 and J usage is TRBJ2-1, with 11 bases fitting TRBD2. Trimming cost V 3 bases and J 1 base; bases outside gene matches: 5. This CDR3 is built from 17 residues. CDR1 is KGHSH and CDR2 is LQKENI in the germline V gene.

The chain is built from TRBV4-2 and TRBJ2-3, with TRBD2 matching over 16 bases. This CDR3 spans 23 amino acids. V shed 2 bases, J shed 3 bases, and the junction held 20 bases outside the gene matches. The germline V gene has CDR1 LGHNA and CDR2 YNFKEQ. In nucleotides, the CDR3 is TGTGCCAGCAGCCAACGTGGTACTTCCGAGGGACTAGCGGGAGGGCCGGGAACAGATACGCAGTATTTT. The encoded protein is CASSQRGTSEGLAGGPGTDTQYF.

The rearrangement joins TRBV5-1 to TRBJ2-7; possible D gene TRBD2, 5 bases. The CDR3 extends over 14 amino acids. The germline V gene encodes CDR1 SGHRS and CDR2 YFSETQ. V shed 2 bases and J shed 0 bases, with 9 bases lying between them. As DNA, the CDR3 is TGCGCCAGCAGCTTCTCACTAGGCTCCTACGAGCAGTACTTC. This codes for CASSFSLGSYEQYF.

The chain combines TRBV24-1 with TRBJ2-5; 11 bases agree with TRBD1. Germline V gene sequence: CDR1 KGHDR, CDR2 SFDVKD. The CDR3 runs to 16 residues. V gave up 2 bases and J gave up 5 bases; unmatched junction bases: 6. The CDR3 sequence is CATSDWGQGGMETQYF. Written as DNA, the CDR3 is TGTGCCACCAGTGATTGGGGACAGGGGGGCATGGAGACCCAGTACTTC.

This clone showed up just once. The chain carries TRBV20-1 and TRBJ2-5; D remains unclear. Germline V CDR1 and CDR2: DFQATT, SNEGSKA (reference sequence). Between the trimmed V and J ends, which lost 3 bases and 1 base, there was a span of 9 bases. CDR3 length: 13 residues. The CDR3 DNA follows: TGCAGTGCTAGTATCGTAGCCCAAGAGACCCAGTACTTC. It translates to CSASIVAQETQYF.